Listed below are T cell receptor beta chains from one sample, sequenced in a study of cytomegalovirus exposure and HLA in healthy donors. Here immunoSEQ multiplex PCR was the method, and the copy in TCRdb shows in-frame clones only, minus some. Of 73,000 or so clones listed, approximately 94% are singletons. The material sequenced was PBMCs. All receptors come from a woman younger than 30 in good health and CMV-seropositive. Each CDR3 is given with its conserved first and last residue. D genes are given only for firm matches. A clone size is listed for some rows: how often the clone was seen (once, few, many), or a class if it is expanded.

J gene: TRBJ2-2; D gene: TRBD1; clone size: -; V gene: TRBV19; CDR3 DNA: TGTGCCAGTAGTATATACTCCGTCAGGGGGCGCACCGGGGAGCTGTTTTTT; CDR3 protein: CASSIYSVRGRTGELFF
J gene: TRBJ2-5; D gene: -; clone size: -; V gene: TRBV12-2; CDR3 DNA: TGTGCAAGTCGCTTAGACAGGGGGCAAGAGACCCAGTACTTC; CDR3 protein: CASRLDRGQETQYF
J gene: TRBJ2-3; D gene: -; clone size: -; V gene: TRBV2; CDR3 DNA: TGTGCCAGCAGTGGCCCGACAGGGACTAGCACAGATACGCAGTATTTT; CDR3 protein: CASSGPTGTSTDTQYF
J gene: TRBJ2-7; D gene: TRBD2; clone size: once; V gene: TRBV6-1; CDR3 DNA: TGTGCCAGCAGCCCGGGACTAGCGGCATACTTC; CDR3 protein: CASSPGLAAYF
J gene: TRBJ2-1; D gene: TRBD2; clone size: -; V gene: TRBV2; CDR3 DNA: TGTGCCAGCAGCGCTCAGACGGGACTAGCGGGTTCCTACAATGAGCAGTTCTTC; CDR3 protein: CASSAQTGLAGSYNEQFF
J gene: TRBJ1-5; D gene: -; clone size: -; V gene: TRBV6-5; CDR3 DNA: TGTGCCAGCAGTTACTCTAAACTGCAGCCCCAGCATTTT; CDR3 protein: CASSYSKLQPQHF
J gene: TRBJ2-2; D gene: TRBD2; clone size: -; V gene: TRBV7-2; CDR3 DNA: TGTGCCAGCAGCCTACCGTCCGGGACTAGCAGCACCGGGGAGCTGTTTTTT; CDR3 protein: CASSLPSGTSSTGELFF
J gene: TRBJ2-7; D gene: -; clone size: -; V gene: TRBV10-2; CDR3 DNA: TGCGCCAGCGGCGGTGTCGGTAGCGGCTACGAGCAGTACTTC; CDR3 protein: CASGGVGSGYEQYF
J gene: TRBJ1-2; D gene: TRBD1; clone size: once; V gene: TRBV6-5; CDR3 DNA: TGTGCCAGCAGTTACTCGCCGACAGGGAGAGGCTACACCTTC; CDR3 protein: CASSYSPTGRGYTF
J gene: TRBJ2-3; D gene: -; clone size: -; V gene: TRBV7-6; CDR3 DNA: TGTGCCAGCAGCTTAGCAGGGGGCACAGATACGCAGTATTTT; CDR3 protein: CASSLAGGTDTQYF
J gene: TRBJ1-3; D gene: -; clone size: -; V gene: TRBV5-8; CDR3 DNA: TGTGCCAGCAGCCGAGACAGCGTCTCTGGAAACACCATATATTTT; CDR3 protein: CASSRDSVSGNTIYF
J gene: TRBJ1-6; D gene: -; clone size: -; V gene: TRBV7-9; CDR3 DNA: TGTGCCAGCAGCTTACAGGGGCGTTCACCCCTCCACTTT; CDR3 protein: CASSLQGRSPLHF
J gene: TRBJ2-7; D gene: -; clone size: -; V gene: TRBV28; CDR3 DNA: TGTGCCAGCAGCCCGCCCGGACAAGTCAACGAGCAGTACTTC; CDR3 protein: CASSPPGQVNEQYF
J gene: TRBJ2-1; D gene: -; clone size: -; V gene: TRBV29-1; CDR3 DNA: TGCAGCGCCCGAACGGCGGGGACCACCTACAATGAGCAGTTCTTC; CDR3 protein: CSARTAGTTYNEQFF
J gene: TRBJ2-3; D gene: -; clone size: -; V gene: TRBV5-1; CDR3 DNA: TGCGCCAGCAGCTTACACGCTAGCACAGATACGCAGTATTTT; CDR3 protein: CASSLHASTDTQYF
J gene: TRBJ2-7; D gene: TRBD2; clone size: few; V gene: TRBV30; CDR3 DNA: TGTGCCTGGAGTGTCCTAGCGGGACGGGGGGAGCAGTACTTC; CDR3 protein: CAWSVLAGRGEQYF
J gene: TRBJ2-7; D gene: TRBD1; clone size: -; V gene: TRBV2; CDR3 DNA: TGTGCCAGCAGTTCCGGGACAGGGTTTTACGAGCAGTACTTC; CDR3 protein: CASSSGTGFYEQYF
J gene: TRBJ2-7; D gene: TRBD2; clone size: -; V gene: TRBV7-9; CDR3 DNA: TGTGCCAGCAGCTCATCTAGCGGAACTTATGAGCAGTACTTC; CDR3 protein: CASSSSSGTYEQYF
J gene: TRBJ1-5; D gene: -; clone size: -; V gene: TRBV23-1; CDR3 DNA: TGCGCCAGCAGTCAAAAAACCGGGGACTATAGCAATCAGCCCCAGCATTTT; CDR3 protein: CASSQKTGDYSNQPQHF
J gene: TRBJ2-3; D gene: TRBD2; clone size: -; V gene: TRBV5-4; CDR3 DNA: TGTGCCAGCAGCGTCCCTAGCGGGGGGACCCCAGATAGATATACGCAGTATTTT; CDR3 protein: CASSVPSGGTPDRYTQYF
J gene: TRBJ2-2; D gene: -; clone size: -; V gene: TRBV4-2; CDR3 DNA: TGTGCCAGCAGCCATCACGAAATACGGGGGTGGAACACCGGGGAGCTGTTTTTT; CDR3 protein: CASSHHEIRGWNTGELFF
J gene: TRBJ2-2; D gene: TRBD2; clone size: -; V gene: TRBV4-1; CDR3 DNA: TGCGCCAGCAGCCAAGCGACTAGCGGGGGGACAAACACCGGGGAGCTGTTTTTT; CDR3 protein: CASSQATSGGTNTGELFF